The clone carrying this T cell receptor beta chain was found once. The CDR3 loop spans 15 amino acids. The germline V gene has CDR1 LGHDT and CDR2 YNNKEL (reference sequence). Trimming cost V 1 base and J 1 base; bases outside gene matches: 0. Authors' data handling: The assay estimated nucleated cells by amplifying reference gene primers. Profiled with immunoSEQ multiplex PCR; TCRdb holds only in-frame clones, not every one. The DNA was the basis for D and trimming; V, J and clone size are from that table. The data contain 150,000 to 200,000 clones, 90% of them singletons. The data were obtained in a study of blood T cell repertoires in COVID-19. Study details: There were acute and convalescent COVID-19 samples, and they came from the United States, Italy and Spain. The cDNA or gDNA used as material had been derived from T cells, B-cell-depleted T cells, or PBMCs.

This sequence was found in a man in his 60s with active or convalescent COVID-19. The sample consisted of peripheral blood. The V and J genes are TRBV3-1 (or the pseudogene TRBV3-2) and TRBJ1-4; 7 positions match TRBD1. The CDR3 loop is CASSQGQGTNEKLFF. The CDR3 DNA is TGTGCCAGCAGCCAAGGACAGGGAACTAATGAAAAACTGTTTTTT.